Sequencing of this T cell receptor (beta chain) was carried out in a study of T cells expressing NK-cell markers. Findings of the study overall: Among CD8+ T cells from about six donors, dominant NKG2C+ clonotypes accounted for about 1.0-7.0%.

This CDR3 spans 15 amino acids. CDR1 and CDR2 (germline): MNHNS, SASEGT. A remark on this clonotype: Its matching antigen is unknown.

One entry per CDR3 protein, without DNA, is what TCRdb gives after re-calling the 5' RACE reads. This table holds about 550,000 distinct CDR3 sequences. The TCR was taken from a man between 18 and 35 years old in good health. This rearrangement joins TRBV6-1 to TRBJ2-3; the D call from TCRdb, TRBD1, cannot be confirmed without DNA. Sequencing input: blood T cells: a sorted CD56 or NKG2C T cell subset, CD4+ or CD8+ T cells, or bulk PBMC T cells (not recorded which). The CDR3 sequence is CASSQGEAITDTQYF.